The entry that follows covers one T cell receptor beta chain sequence. Antigen specificity is unknown. PCR amplification relied on 60 Vbeta primers (plus 13 Jbeta primers). Produced via immunoSEQ multiplex PCR; TCRdb's table is partial and in-frame only. The sample carries 150,000 to 200,000 clones, 75% to 85% recorded once. The sample belongs to a study of cytomegalovirus exposure and HLA in healthy donors. Germline values: CDR1 MGHRA, CDR2 YSYEKL. With V trimmed by 2 bases and J by 2 bases, 6 bases remained unmatched. The CDR3 length is 15 residues. The study's findings and limits: The classifier reportedly diagnosed cytomegalovirus status with high sensitivity and specificity.

The clonotype comes from a man aged 50 to 60 in good health and CMV-seropositive. Sequenced: PBMCs. The chain joins TRBV4-1 to TRBJ2-7; 7 nucleotides line up with TRBD1. DNA of the CDR3: TGCGCCAGCAGCCAAACAACAGGGGACCCCTACGAGCAGTACTTC. Its protein is CASSQTTGDPYEQYF.